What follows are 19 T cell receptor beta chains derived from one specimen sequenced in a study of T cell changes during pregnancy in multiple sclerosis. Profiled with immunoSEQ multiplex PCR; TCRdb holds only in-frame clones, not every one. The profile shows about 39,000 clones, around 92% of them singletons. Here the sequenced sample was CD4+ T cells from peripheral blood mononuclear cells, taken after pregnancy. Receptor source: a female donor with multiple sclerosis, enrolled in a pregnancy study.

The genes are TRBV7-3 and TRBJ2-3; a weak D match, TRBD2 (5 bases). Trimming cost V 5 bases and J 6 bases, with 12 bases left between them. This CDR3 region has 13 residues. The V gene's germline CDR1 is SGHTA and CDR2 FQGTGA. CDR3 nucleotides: TGTGCCAGCAGCCGCGGGCCCAGCGATACGCAGTATTTT. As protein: CASSRGPSDTQYF.

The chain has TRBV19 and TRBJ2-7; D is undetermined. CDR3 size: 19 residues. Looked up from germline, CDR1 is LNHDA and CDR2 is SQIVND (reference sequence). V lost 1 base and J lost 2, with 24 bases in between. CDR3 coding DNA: TGTGCCAGTAGTATAGGGATACTGTTGAGTAGAGGAACCCCCTACGAGCAGTACTTC. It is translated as CASSIGILLSRGTPYEQYF.

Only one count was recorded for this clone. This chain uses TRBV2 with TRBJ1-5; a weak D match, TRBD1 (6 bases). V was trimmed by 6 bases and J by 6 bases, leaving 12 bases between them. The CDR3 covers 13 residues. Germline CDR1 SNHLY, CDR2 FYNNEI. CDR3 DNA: TGTGCCAGCAGGCAAGGGGGAAGTCAGCCCCAGCATTTT. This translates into CASRQGGSQPQHF.

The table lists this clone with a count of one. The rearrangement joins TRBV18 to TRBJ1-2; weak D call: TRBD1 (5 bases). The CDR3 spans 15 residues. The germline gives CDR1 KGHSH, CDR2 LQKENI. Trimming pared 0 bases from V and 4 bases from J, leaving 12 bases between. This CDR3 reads CASSPPAGELYGYTF. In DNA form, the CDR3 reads TGTGCCAGCTCACCACCGGCGGGGGAACTCTATGGCTACACCTTC.

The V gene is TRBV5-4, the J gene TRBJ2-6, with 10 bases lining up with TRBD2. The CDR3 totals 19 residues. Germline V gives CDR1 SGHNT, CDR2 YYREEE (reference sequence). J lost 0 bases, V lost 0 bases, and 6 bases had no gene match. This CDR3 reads CASSLGLAGVSSGANVLTF. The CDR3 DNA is TGTGCCAGCAGCTTGGGCCTAGCGGGGGTTAGCTCTGGGGCCAACGTCCTGACTTTC.

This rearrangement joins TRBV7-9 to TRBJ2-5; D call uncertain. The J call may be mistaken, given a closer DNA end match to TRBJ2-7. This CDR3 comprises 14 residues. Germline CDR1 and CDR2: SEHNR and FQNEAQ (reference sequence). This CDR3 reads CASSLFNLHYEQYF. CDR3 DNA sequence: TGTGCCAGCAGCCTGTTTAATCTCCACTACGAGCAGTACTTC.

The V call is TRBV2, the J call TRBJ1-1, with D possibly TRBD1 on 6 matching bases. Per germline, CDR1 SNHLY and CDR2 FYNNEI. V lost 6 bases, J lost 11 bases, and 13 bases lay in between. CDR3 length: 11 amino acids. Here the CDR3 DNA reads TGTGCCAGCAGACTACAGGGTAGGGCTTTCTTT. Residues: CASRLQGRAFF.

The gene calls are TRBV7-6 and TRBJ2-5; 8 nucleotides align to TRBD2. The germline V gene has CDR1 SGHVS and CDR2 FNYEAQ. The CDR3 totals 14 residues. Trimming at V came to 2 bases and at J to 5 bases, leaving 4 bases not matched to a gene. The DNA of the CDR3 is TGTGCCAGCAGCTTACTAGCGGGCTTTGAGACCCAGTACTTC. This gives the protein CASSLLAGFETQYF. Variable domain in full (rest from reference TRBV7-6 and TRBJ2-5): GAGVSQSPRYKVTKRGQDVALRCDPISGHVSLYWYRQALGQGPEFLTYFNYEAQQDKSGLPNDRFSAERPEGSISTLTIQRTEQRDSAMYRCASSLLAGFETQYFGPGTRLLVL.

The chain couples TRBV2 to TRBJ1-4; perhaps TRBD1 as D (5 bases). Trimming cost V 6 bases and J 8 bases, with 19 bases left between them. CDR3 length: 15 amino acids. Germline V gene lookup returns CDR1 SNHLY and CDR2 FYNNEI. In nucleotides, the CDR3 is TGTGCCAGCAGATCCCCGAGACAGTGGGGCGAAAAACTGTTTTTT. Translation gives CASRSPRQWGEKLFF.

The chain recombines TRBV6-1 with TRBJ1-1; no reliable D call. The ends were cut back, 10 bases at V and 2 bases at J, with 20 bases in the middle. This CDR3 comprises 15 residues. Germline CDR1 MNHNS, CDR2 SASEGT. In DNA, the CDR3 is TGTGCCATCTCCCCTAGTCCGGCTATCAACACTGAAGCTTTCTTT. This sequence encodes CAISPSPAINTEAFF.

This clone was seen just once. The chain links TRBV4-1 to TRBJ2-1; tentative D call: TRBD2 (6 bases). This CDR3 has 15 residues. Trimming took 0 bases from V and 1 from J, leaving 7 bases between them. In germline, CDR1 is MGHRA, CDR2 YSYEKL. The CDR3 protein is CASSQDGGSYNEQFF. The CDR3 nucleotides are TGCGCCAGCAGCCAAGACGGGGGTTCCTACAATGAGCAGTTCTTC.

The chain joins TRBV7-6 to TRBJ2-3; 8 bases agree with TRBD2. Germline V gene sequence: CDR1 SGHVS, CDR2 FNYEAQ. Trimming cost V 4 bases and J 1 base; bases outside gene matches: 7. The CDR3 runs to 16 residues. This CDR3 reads CASSSPLTSGTDTQYF. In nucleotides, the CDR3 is TGTGCCAGCAGCTCACCACTGACTAGCGGCACAGATACGCAGTATTTT.

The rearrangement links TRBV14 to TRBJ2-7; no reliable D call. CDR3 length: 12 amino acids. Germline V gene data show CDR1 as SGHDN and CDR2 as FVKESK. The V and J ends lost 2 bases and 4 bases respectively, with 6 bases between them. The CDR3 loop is CASSQLNYEQYF. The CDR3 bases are TGTGCCAGCAGCCAACTAAATTACGAGCAGTACTTC.

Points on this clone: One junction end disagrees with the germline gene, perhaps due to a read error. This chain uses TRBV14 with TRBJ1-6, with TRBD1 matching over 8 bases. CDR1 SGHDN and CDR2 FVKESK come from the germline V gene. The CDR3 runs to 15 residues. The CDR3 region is CASSQGQGRNSPLHF. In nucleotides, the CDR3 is TGTGCCAGCAGTCAAGGACAGGGACGTAATTCACCCCTCCACTTT.

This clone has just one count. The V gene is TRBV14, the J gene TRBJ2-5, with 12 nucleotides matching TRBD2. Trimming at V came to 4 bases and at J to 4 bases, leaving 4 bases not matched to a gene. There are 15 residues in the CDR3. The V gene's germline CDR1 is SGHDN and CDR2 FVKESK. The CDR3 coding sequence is TGTGCCAGCAGCCGACTAGCGGGGGCCCGAGAGACCCAGTACTTC. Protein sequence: CASSRLAGARETQYF.

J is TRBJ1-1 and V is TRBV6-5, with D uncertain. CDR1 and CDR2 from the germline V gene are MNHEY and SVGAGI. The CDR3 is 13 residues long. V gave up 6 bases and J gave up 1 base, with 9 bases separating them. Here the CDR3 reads CASSADKNTEAFF. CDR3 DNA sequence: TGTGCCAGCAGCGCTGACAAGAACACTGAAGCTTTCTTT.

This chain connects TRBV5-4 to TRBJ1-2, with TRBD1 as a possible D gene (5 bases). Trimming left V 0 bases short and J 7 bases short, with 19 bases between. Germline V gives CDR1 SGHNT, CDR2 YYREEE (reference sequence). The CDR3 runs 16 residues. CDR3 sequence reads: CASSLASFGGEGGYTF. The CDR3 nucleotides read TGTGCCAGCAGCTTGGCGTCGTTTGGAGGGGAGGGTGGCTACACCTTC.

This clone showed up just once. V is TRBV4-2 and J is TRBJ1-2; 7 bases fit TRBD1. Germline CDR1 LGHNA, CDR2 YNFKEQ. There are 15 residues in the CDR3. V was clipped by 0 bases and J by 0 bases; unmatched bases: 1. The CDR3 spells CASSQDQGANYGYTF. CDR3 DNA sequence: TGTGCCAGCAGCCAAGATCAGGGGGCTAACTATGGCTACACCTTC.

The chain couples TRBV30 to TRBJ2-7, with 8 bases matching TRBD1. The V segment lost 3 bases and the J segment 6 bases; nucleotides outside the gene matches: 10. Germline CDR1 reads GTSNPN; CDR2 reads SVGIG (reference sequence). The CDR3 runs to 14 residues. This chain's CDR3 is CAWRGQGLDFEQYF. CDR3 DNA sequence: TGTGCCTGGAGAGGACAGGGTCTAGATTTCGAGCAGTACTTC.